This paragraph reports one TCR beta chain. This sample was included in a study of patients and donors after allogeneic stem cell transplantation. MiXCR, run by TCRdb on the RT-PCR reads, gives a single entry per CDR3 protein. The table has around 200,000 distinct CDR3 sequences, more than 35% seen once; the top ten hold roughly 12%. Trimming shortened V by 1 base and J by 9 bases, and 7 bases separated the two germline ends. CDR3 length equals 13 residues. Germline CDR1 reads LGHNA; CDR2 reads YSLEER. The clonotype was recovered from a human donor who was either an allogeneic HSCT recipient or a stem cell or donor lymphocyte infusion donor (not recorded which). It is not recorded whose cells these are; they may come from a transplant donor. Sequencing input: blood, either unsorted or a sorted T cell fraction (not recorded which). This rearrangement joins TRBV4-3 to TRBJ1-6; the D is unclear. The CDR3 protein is CASSQGIVSPLHF. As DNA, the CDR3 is TGCGCCAGCAGCCAAGGAATAGTTTCACCCCTCCACTTT.